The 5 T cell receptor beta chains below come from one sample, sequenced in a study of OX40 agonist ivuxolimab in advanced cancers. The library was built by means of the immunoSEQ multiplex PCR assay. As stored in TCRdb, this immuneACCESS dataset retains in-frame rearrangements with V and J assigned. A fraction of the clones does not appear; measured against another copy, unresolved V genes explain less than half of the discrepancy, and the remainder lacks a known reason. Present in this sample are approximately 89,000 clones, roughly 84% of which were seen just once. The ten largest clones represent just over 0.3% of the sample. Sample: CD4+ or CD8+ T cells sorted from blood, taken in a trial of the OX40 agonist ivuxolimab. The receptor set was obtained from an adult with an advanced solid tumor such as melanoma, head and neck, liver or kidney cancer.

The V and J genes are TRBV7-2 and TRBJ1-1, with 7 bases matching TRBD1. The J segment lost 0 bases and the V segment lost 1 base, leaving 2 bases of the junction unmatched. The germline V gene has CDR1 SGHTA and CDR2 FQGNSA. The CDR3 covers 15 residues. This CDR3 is CASSLDGTVNTEAFF. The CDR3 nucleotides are TGTGCCAGCAGCTTAGACGGGACAGTGAACACTGAAGCTTTCTTT.

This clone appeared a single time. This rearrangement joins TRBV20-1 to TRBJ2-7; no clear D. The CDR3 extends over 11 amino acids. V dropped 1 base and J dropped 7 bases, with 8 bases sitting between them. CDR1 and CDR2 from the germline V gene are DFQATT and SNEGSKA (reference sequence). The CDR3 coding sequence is TGCAGTGCTAGAGCGTACGGAGAGCAGTACTTC. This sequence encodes CSARAYGEQYF.

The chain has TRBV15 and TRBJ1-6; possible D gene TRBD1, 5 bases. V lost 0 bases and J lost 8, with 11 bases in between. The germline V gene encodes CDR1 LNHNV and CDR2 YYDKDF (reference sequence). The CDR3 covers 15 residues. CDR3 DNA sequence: TGTGCCACCAGCAGAGATCAGGGCTCTTATTCACCCCTCCACTTT. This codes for CATSRDQGSYSPLHF.

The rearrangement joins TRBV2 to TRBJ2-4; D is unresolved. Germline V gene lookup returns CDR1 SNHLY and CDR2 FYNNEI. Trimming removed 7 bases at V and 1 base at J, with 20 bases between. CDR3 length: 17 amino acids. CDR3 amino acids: CASNKGLDAFAKNIQYF. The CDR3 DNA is TGTGCCAGCAATAAGGGTCTGGATGCGTTTGCCAAAAACATTCAGTACTTC.

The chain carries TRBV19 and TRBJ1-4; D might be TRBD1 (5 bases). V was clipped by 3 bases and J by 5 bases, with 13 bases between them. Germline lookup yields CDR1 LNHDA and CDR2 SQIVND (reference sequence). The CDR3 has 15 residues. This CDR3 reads CASSIRRGGNEKLFF. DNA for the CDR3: TGTGCCAGTAGTATCCGAAGGGGTGGAAATGAAAAACTGTTTTTT.